This passage covers 21 T cell receptor beta chains from one sample sequenced in a study of regulatory T cells in long-lasting Graves disease. Time point given: newly diagnosed GD, antithyroid drugs for less than 3 months. The TCR library used RNA extracted from PBMCs. Arm-PCR with iRepertoire HTBI primers amplified the CDR3 regions for these TCR beta libraries. TCRdb ran MiXCR on the multiplex PCR reads and lists one entry per CDR3 protein. The sample carries around 460,000 distinct CDR3 sequences, around 15% recorded once. This sample also belongs to another study, concerning T cells in Graves' hyperthyroidism and ophthalmopathy.

This specimen was peripheral blood mononuclear cells (PBMCs), taken at new diagnosis, from a patient treated with antithyroid drugs. The receptors shown here come from a woman between 45 and 65 years old with Graves disease.

The chain uses TRBV11-2 and TRBJ2-7, with D uncertain. V lost 2 bases to trimming and J lost 2 bases, with 10 bases between them. This CDR3 spans 14 amino acids. Germline values: CDR1 SGHAT, CDR2 FQNNGV. CDR3 nucleotides: TGTGCCAGCAGCTTACTCAAGGCCACCTACGAGCAGTACTTC. This codes for CASSLLKATYEQYF.

This clonotype was counted at least ten times. The V and J genes are TRBV10-3 and TRBJ2-1; TRBD1 aligns across 11 bases. Germline V gene lookup returns CDR1 ENHRY and CDR2 SYGVKD. The CDR3 is 14 amino acids. The J segment lost 8 bases and the V segment lost 2 bases, leaving 2 bases of the junction unmatched. Here the CDR3 DNA reads TGTGCCATCAGTGAGGGGACAGGGGGGGATGAGCAGTTCTTC. It yields the protein CAISEGTGGDEQFF.

The V call is TRBV10-1, the J call TRBJ1-2; D call uncertain. Germline CDR1 reads WNHNN; CDR2 reads SYGVQD (reference sequence). V was clipped by 7 bases and J by 7 bases, with 4 bases between them. CDR3 length equals 9 residues. The CDR3 DNA is TGCGCCAGCATAGCTGGCTACACCTTC. It is translated as CASIAGYTF.

The V call is TRBV18, the J call TRBJ1-1; D call uncertain. Germline CDR1 and CDR2: KGHSH and LQKENI. The CDR3 contains 13 residues. Trimming took off 2 bases at V and 1 base at J, with 5 bases between the two ends. CDR3 coding DNA: TGTGCCAGCTCACCAAACCCGAACACTGAAGCTTTCTTT. It yields the protein CASSPNPNTEAFF.

This chain uses TRBV12-3 or TRBV12-4 with TRBJ2-5; 8 bases fit TRBD2. The V gene end was trimmed by 0 bases and the J gene end by 3 bases; junction bases not matched to a gene: 6. The length of the CDR3 is 16 residues. This CDR3 reads CASSLASGRWEETQYF. CDR3 DNA sequence: TGTGCCAGCAGTTTAGCCAGCGGGAGATGGGAAGAGACCCAGTACTTC.

This clonotype was recorded many times. J is TRBJ1-5 and V is TRBV7-9; a possible D gene is TRBD1 (6 bases). CDR3 length: 17 residues. In germline, CDR1 is SEHNR, CDR2 FQNEAQ (reference sequence). V gave up 1 base and J gave up 0 bases, with 13 bases separating them. In DNA, the CDR3 is TGTGCCAGCAGCTTAGAGACAGGAACTTATAGCAATCAGCCCCAGCATTTT. Translating gives CASSLETGTYSNQPQHF. Combining the CDR3 with reference TRBV7-9 and TRBJ1-5 gives the whole variable domain DTGVSQNPRHKITKRGQNVTFRCDPISEHNRLYWYRQTLGQGPEFLTYFQNEAQLEKSRLLSDRFSAERPKGSFSTLEIQRTEQGDSAMYLCASSLETGTYSNQPQHFGDGTRLSIL.

This clonotype was detected ten times or more. V usage is TRBV6-1 and J usage is TRBJ1-2; D is uncertain. The CDR3 is made up of 10 amino acids. The V and J ends lost 9 bases and 7 bases respectively, with 9 bases between them. Germline-derived CDR1 and CDR2 are MNHNS and SASEGT. CDR3 in amino acids: CASGGAGYTF. CDR3 bases: TGTGCCAGTGGAGGTGCTGGCTACACCTTC.

This clonotype was detected ten times or more. This chain links TRBV27 with TRBJ1-2, with 7 bases identical to TRBD1. This CDR3 comprises 12 residues. Germline V gives CDR1 MNHEY, CDR2 SMNVEV (reference sequence). Germline trimming cut 6 bases from V and 8 bases from J; bases unmatched to any gene: 6. CDR3 bases: TGTGCCAGCAGCCTACAGGGGTACGGCTACACCTTC. Its translation is CASSLQGYGYTF.

Ten or more counts support this clonotype. The genes are TRBV7-6 and TRBJ2-1; TRBD2 matches at 9 bases. The CDR3 totals 15 residues. The V gene end was trimmed by 3 bases and the J gene end by 8 bases; junction bases not matched to a gene: 8. Germline V CDR1 and CDR2: SGHVS, FNYEAQ. Written as DNA, the CDR3 is TGTGCCAGCAGCTTGAATAGCGGGAGTCTTGATGAGCAGTTCTTC. As protein: CASSLNSGSLDEQFF.

This chain connects TRBV20-1 to TRBJ2-7; 8 positions agree with TRBD1. Trimming removed 3 bases from V and 3 bases from J; junction bases left unmatched: 1. The CDR3 runs to 12 residues. Germline V gives CDR1 DFQATT, CDR2 SNEGSKA (reference sequence). The CDR3 here is CSASDRGYEQYF. The CDR3 nucleotides read TGCAGTGCTAGCGACAGGGGCTACGAGCAGTACTTC.

This clonotype was found many times. This chain joins TRBV7-9 and TRBJ2-7; TRBD2 agrees at 7 bases. Germline assignment: CDR1 SEHNR and CDR2 FQNEAQ (reference sequence). The CDR3 covers 14 residues. V trimming: 6 bases; J trimming: 5 bases; junction bases outside the gene matches: 10. DNA of the CDR3: TGTGCCAGCAGTCGAGCGGGAAATCCGGACGAGCAGTACTTC. This sequence encodes CASSRAGNPDEQYF. The full variable domain, rest sourced from reference TRBV7-9 and TRBJ2-7, is DTGVSQNPRHKITKRGQNVTFRCDPISEHNRLYWYRQTLGQGPEFLTYFQNEAQLEKSRLLSDRFSAERPKGSFSTLEIQRTEQGDSAMYLCASSRAGNPDEQYFGPGTRLTVT.

This sequence joins TRBV6-2 or TRBV6-3 and TRBJ2-7; D ambiguous. The CDR3 runs 15 residues. V was pared by 5 bases and J by 1 base, with 15 bases between. Germline V lookup: CDR1 MNHEY, CDR2 SVGEGT. As DNA, the CDR3 is TGTGCCAGCAGTGAATCTGGGTTTGGTTCCTACGAGCAGTACTTC. Residues: CASSESGFGSYEQYF.

V gene TRBV5-4 combines with J gene TRBJ2-1, with D possibly called TRBD1 or TRBD2 (6 bases each). Trimming left V 0 bases short and J 9 bases short, with 13 bases between. The germline V gene has CDR1 SGHNT and CDR2 YYREEE (reference sequence). The CDR3 consists of 14 residues. In nucleotides, the CDR3 is TGTGCCAGCAGCTTGGATAGCGGCAGGGGTGAGCAGTTCTTC. Translation gives CASSLDSGRGEQFF.

This clonotype was counted ten times or more. This chain uses TRBV5-1 with TRBJ2-7; 14 bases map to TRBD2. With 0 bases clipped from V and 5 bases from J, the junction kept 4 bases outside the gene matches. The CDR3 spans 16 residues. The germline CDR1 and CDR2 sequences are SGHRS and YFSETQ. This chain's CDR3 is CASSLGGLAGVHEQYF. The CDR3 DNA reads as TGCGCCAGCAGCTTGGGGGGACTAGCGGGAGTCCACGAGCAGTACTTC.

This clonotype was detected only a few times. V gene TRBV6-5 combines with J gene TRBJ2-7; TRBD2 aligns across 7 bases. The ends lost 0 bases at V and 6 bases at J; junction bases unmatched: 5. The CDR3 loop spans 14 amino acids. The germline V gene encodes CDR1 MNHEY and CDR2 SVGAGI. The CDR3, as DNA: TGTGCCAGCAGTTACTCGGCTAGCGGCCCCGAGCAGTACTTC. Residues: CASSYSASGPEQYF.

This clonotype was seen a few times. The chain recombines TRBV28 with TRBJ2-5; D not certain. CDR1 is MDHEN, CDR2 SYDVKM, per germline. The CDR3 spans 13 residues. With 2 bases removed from V and 3 bases from J, the gap between germline ends came to 7 bases. The DNA for the CDR3 is TGTGCCAGCAGTTTAGCAGATAAAGAGACCCAGTACTTC. The encoded protein is CASSLADKETQYF.

This clonotype was detected many times. The chain has TRBV3-1 and TRBJ1-5; D is undetermined. CDR1 is LGHDT, CDR2 YNNKEL, per germline (reference sequence). CDR3 length equals 13 residues. V was trimmed by 4 bases and J by 3 bases, leaving 7 bases between them. The CDR3 DNA is TGTGCCAGCAGCCGGGCCCTCAATCAGCCCCAGCATTTT. This translates into CASSRALNQPQHF.

This clonotype was seen only a few times. The chain recombines TRBV19 with TRBJ2-1; TRBD2 matches 11 bases. The CDR3 has 15 amino acids. From germline, CDR1 is LNHDA and CDR2 SQIVND (reference sequence). With V trimmed by 7 bases and J by 3 bases, 5 bases remained unmatched. Here the CDR3 DNA reads TGTGCCAGTACTAGGGGACTAGCGGACTACAATGAGCAGTTCTTC. Its protein is CASTRGLADYNEQFF.

The sample holds a few counts of this clonotype. V is TRBV6-1 and J is TRBJ2-2; D possibly corresponds to TRBD1 (5 bases). Germline V gene sequence: CDR1 MNHNS, CDR2 SASEGT. Trimming removed 7 bases at V and 2 bases at J, with 11 bases between. CDR3 length equals 14 residues. CDR3 protein: CASTLQENTGELFF. In DNA form, the CDR3 reads TGTGCCAGCACTTTACAGGAAAACACCGGGGAGCTGTTTTTT.

In regard to this clonotype: A single base separates this from a much larger clone, so it may be a read error. The chain employs TRBV12-3 or TRBV12-4 and TRBJ2-2, with 9 bases identical to TRBD1. V lost 7 bases and J lost 7; bases outside the gene matches: 7. This CDR3 comprises 14 residues. The CDR3 coding sequence is TGTGCCAGCATCATGGACAGGGGCATCGGGGAGCTGTTTTTT. Protein: CASIMDRGIGELFF.

In this sample, this clonotype turned up many times. The V call is TRBV28, the J call TRBJ1-2; the D is unclear. This CDR3 contains 12 residues. Looked up from germline, CDR1 is MDHEN and CDR2 is SYDVKM. V gave up 3 bases and J gave up 8 bases, with 10 bases separating them. The CDR3 nucleotides read TGTGCCAGCAGTTTGAGGGTAGGAGGCTACACCTTC. Its translation is CASSLRVGGYTF.